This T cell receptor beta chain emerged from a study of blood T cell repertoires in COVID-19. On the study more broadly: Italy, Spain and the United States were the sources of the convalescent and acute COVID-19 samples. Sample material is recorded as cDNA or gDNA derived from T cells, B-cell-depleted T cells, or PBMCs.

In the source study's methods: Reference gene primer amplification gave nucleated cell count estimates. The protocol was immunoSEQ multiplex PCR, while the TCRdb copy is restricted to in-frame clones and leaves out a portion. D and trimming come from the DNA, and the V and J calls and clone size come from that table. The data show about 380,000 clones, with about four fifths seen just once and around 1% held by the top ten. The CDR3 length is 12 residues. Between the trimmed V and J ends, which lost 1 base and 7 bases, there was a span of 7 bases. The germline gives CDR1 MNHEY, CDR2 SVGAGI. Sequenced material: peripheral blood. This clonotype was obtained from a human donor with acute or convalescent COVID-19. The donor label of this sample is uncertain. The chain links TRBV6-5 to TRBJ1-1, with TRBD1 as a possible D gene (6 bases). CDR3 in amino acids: CASSYLQGEAFF. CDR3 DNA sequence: TGTGCCAGCAGTTACTTACAGGGTGAAGCTTTCTTT.